This T cell receptor beta chain appears in the sequencing data of a study of control samples from healthy donors and cancer patients. V was shortened by 6 bases and J by 7 bases, with 18 bases between the two germline ends. Germline values: CDR1 MDHEN, CDR2 SYDVKM. This CDR3 is built from 14 residues. Data came from immunoSEQ multiplex PCR; TCRdb stores just in-frame clones and leaves some out. The repertoire consists of some 7,000 clones, with 82% occurring once and the leading ten covering about 30%. The V and J genes are TRBV28 and TRBJ2-5; TRBD1 or TRBD2 may be the D gene (6 bases each). The sequenced sample consisted of PBMCs. This TCR was sampled from a man in his 70s with lung cancer. CDR3: CASSFSGLGGTQYF. The DNA of the CDR3 is TGTGCCAGCAGCTTTAGCGGCCTAGGGGGGACCCAGTACTTC.